These T cell receptor beta chains were read from a single sample in a study of T cells in Graves' hyperthyroidism and ophthalmopathy. TCRdb fed the multiplex PCR reads into MiXCR, producing one record per CDR3 protein. The top ten hold about 7.2% of the sample, which has around 600,000 distinct CDR3 sequences, 45% seen once. The sequenced material came from peripheral blood or thyroid tissue (not recorded which). The receptors shown here come from an adult man with Graves' disease, either hyperthyroidism or ophthalmopathy (not recorded which). The conserved cysteine and the conserved F or W are not part of the CDR3 here. Each record gives: CDR3 protein, V gene, J gene.

cdr3_aa: ASSGGTGKEDTEAF
v_call: TRBV5-4
j_call: TRBJ1-1

cdr3_aa: ASSFGGQGGSPLH
v_call: TRBV2
j_call: TRBJ1-6

cdr3_aa: ASSSNPGNTIY
v_call: TRBV7-3
j_call: TRBJ1-3

cdr3_aa: AISQDRTYNQPQH
v_call: TRBV10-3
j_call: TRBJ1-5

cdr3_aa: ASRRQGGNTEAF
v_call: TRBV12-3/TRBV12-4
j_call: TRBJ1-1

cdr3_aa: AISEGRGLYGYT
v_call: TRBV10-3
j_call: TRBJ1-2

cdr3_aa: ASSLTSYQPQH
v_call: TRBV7-2
j_call: TRBJ1-5

cdr3_aa: ASSYGPYYEQY
v_call: TRBV11-1
j_call: TRBJ2-7

cdr3_aa: SVGTHVAVTDTQY
v_call: TRBV29-1
j_call: TRBJ2-3

cdr3_aa: SVERQGNYGYT
v_call: TRBV29-1
j_call: TRBJ1-2

cdr3_aa: ASSLGQGNKGSGNTIY
v_call: TRBV5-6
j_call: TRBJ1-3

cdr3_aa: SARSTEPDQPQH
v_call: TRBV20-1
j_call: TRBJ1-5

cdr3_aa: ASSLEMTGKAF
v_call: TRBV7-7
j_call: TRBJ1-1

cdr3_aa: ASSLGVLATGELF
v_call: TRBV7-9
j_call: TRBJ2-2

cdr3_aa: ASSQGGLPDGYT
v_call: TRBV4-1
j_call: TRBJ1-2

cdr3_aa: ASRRDRDSSGNTIY
v_call: TRBV7-9
j_call: TRBJ1-3

cdr3_aa: ASSYWTAGANVLT
v_call: TRBV10-3
j_call: TRBJ2-6

cdr3_aa: ASSHTGQRETQY
v_call: TRBV9
j_call: TRBJ2-5

cdr3_aa: ASSPVGETQY
v_call: TRBV6-5
j_call: TRBJ2-5

cdr3_aa: ASSQDRTANQPQH
v_call: TRBV7-9
j_call: TRBJ1-5

cdr3_aa: ASRDRSVNTEAF
v_call: TRBV7-3
j_call: TRBJ1-1

cdr3_aa: ASSPPVQETQY
v_call: TRBV6-6
j_call: TRBJ2-5

cdr3_aa: SVVFVRTVNFQPQH
v_call: TRBV29-1
j_call: TRBJ1-5

cdr3_aa: SLVGSGNTIY
v_call: TRBV29-1
j_call: TRBJ1-3

cdr3_aa: ASSLETGRVNSPLH
v_call: TRBV5-1
j_call: TRBJ1-6

cdr3_aa: ASSADRITNEKLF
v_call: TRBV2
j_call: TRBJ1-4

cdr3_aa: ASRPGQGSIWY
v_call: TRBV6-5
j_call: TRBJ2-7

cdr3_aa: ASSAPGGSSPLH
v_call: TRBV2
j_call: TRBJ1-6

cdr3_aa: ASSYLGGVYEQY
v_call: TRBV6-2/TRBV6-3
j_call: TRBJ2-7

cdr3_aa: ASSLGGLAGVGEQY
v_call: TRBV13
j_call: TRBJ2-7

cdr3_aa: ASSTGGTSYEQY
v_call: TRBV19
j_call: TRBJ2-7

cdr3_aa: ASSFRTGGMPQH
v_call: TRBV19
j_call: TRBJ1-5

cdr3_aa: AKAANSPLH
v_call: TRBV2
j_call: TRBJ1-6

cdr3_aa: ASSVSLDSPLH
v_call: TRBV9
j_call: TRBJ1-6

cdr3_aa: ASSPGLAGGLYNEQF
v_call: TRBV7-9
j_call: TRBJ2-1

cdr3_aa: ASSVEASNTEAF
v_call: TRBV9
j_call: TRBJ1-1

cdr3_aa: ASSSRDRQETQY
v_call: TRBV11-2
j_call: TRBJ2-5

cdr3_aa: ASRLRANNSPLH
v_call: TRBV28
j_call: TRBJ1-6

cdr3_aa: ASSSGTGGRNTEAF
v_call: TRBV7-3
j_call: TRBJ1-1

cdr3_aa: AISESAGVSEQY
v_call: TRBV10-3
j_call: .

cdr3_aa: ASRQGNQPQH
v_call: TRBV2
j_call: TRBJ1-5

cdr3_aa: ASSLSPGALEAF
v_call: TRBV5-1
j_call: TRBJ1-1

cdr3_aa: ASSFGGDANEKLF
v_call: TRBV7-2
j_call: TRBJ1-4

cdr3_aa: ASSEPRQFRTEAF
v_call: TRBV2
j_call: TRBJ1-1

cdr3_aa: ASSFSGTSGSSGGELF
v_call: TRBV6-5
j_call: TRBJ2-2

cdr3_aa: AIGDQSGTNYVYT
v_call: TRBV10-3
j_call: TRBJ1-2